This T cell receptor beta chain appears in the sequencing data of a study of radiotherapy plus CTLA-4 blockade in lung cancer. This CDR3 is 11 amino acids long. Germline V gene data show CDR1 as KGHSH and CDR2 as LQKENI. Profiling relied on immunoSEQ multiplex PCR, and the TCRdb table lists in-frame clones only, not all of them. Found here are about 98,000 clones, 70% to 90% of them singletons; the top ten hold 4.9%. The sequence was collected from a human donor with non-small cell lung cancer that progressed on radiotherapy plus ipilimumab. The genes are TRBV18 and TRBJ2-5, with D uncertain. The end of the DNA fits TRBJ2-7 better, so the J call may be wrong. Sequences were derived from peripheral blood, sampled from a patient treated with radiotherapy plus ipilimumab. CDR3 nucleotides: TGTGCCAGCTCGTATCTTTCCGAGCAGTACTTC. This codes for CASSYLSEQYF.